This T cell receptor (beta chain) derives from a study of early T cells in non-severe SARS-CoV-2 infection. As part of library construction, unique molecular identifiers were attached to individual cDNA molecules. TCRdb recomputed calls from the 5' RACE reads with MiXCR, one row per CDR3 protein. The table shows fewer than 100,000 distinct CDR3 sequences, with 10% to 12% occurring only once. Germline values: CDR1 LNHDA, CDR2 SQIVND (reference sequence). The CDR3 consists of 15 residues. Trimming pared 4 bases from V and 0 bases from J, leaving 13 bases between. In this sample, this clonotype turned up many times. What it binds is not known. Study results and caveats: Reliance on VDJdb matching favored anti-spike CD8 responses; private and CD4 specificities were missed.

The V gene is TRBV19, the J gene TRBJ2-7, with a possible D match to TRBD1 (5 bases). Source material: whole blood. The receptor was derived from an adult who was a healthcare worker with PCR-confirmed SARS-CoV-2 infection or an uninfected control (not recorded which). CDR3 nucleotides: TGTGCCAGTAGTAGCGACAGTTTTAACTCCTACGAGCAGTACTTC. Translated: CASSSDSFNSYEQYF.